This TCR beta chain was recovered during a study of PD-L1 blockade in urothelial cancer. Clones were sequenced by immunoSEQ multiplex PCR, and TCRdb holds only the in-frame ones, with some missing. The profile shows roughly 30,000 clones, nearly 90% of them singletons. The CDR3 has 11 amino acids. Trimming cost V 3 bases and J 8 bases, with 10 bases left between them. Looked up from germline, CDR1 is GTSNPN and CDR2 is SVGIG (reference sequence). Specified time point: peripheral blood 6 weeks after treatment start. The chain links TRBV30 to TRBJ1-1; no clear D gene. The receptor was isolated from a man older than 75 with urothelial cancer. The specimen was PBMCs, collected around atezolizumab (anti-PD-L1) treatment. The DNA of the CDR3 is TGTGCCTGGAGCCCAATACGGGAAGCTTTCTTT. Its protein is CAWSPIREAFF.